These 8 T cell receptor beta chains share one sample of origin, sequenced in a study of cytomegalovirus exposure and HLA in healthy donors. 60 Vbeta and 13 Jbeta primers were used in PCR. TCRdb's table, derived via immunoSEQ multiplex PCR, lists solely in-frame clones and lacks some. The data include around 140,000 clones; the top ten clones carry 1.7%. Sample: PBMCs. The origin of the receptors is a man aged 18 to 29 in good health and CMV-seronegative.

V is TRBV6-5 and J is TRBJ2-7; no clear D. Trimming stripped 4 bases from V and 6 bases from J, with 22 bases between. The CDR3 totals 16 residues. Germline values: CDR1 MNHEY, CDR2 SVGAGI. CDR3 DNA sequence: TGTGCCAGCAGTTTTTCGGTTTCGGCGCGTCGGGTCGAGCAGTACTTC. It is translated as CASSFSVSARRVEQYF.

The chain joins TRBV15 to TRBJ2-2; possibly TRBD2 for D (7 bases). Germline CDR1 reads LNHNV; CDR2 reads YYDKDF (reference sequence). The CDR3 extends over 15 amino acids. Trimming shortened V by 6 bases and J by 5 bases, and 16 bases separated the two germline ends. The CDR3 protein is CATSRLQGGTGELFF. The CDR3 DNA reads TGTGCCACCAGTAGGTTACAGGGAGGGACCGGGGAGCTGTTTTTT.

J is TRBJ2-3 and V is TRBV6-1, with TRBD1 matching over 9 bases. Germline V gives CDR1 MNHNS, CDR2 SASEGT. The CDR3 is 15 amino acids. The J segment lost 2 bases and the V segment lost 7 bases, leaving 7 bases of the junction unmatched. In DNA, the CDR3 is TGTGCCAGCACAGTGGGGACAGGGTCCACAGATACGCAGTATTTT. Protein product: CASTVGTGSTDTQYF.

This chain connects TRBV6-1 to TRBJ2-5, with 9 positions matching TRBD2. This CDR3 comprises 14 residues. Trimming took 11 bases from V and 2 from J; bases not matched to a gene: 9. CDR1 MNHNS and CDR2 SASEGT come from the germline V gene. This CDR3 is CAGAAGGGQETQYF. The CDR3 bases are TGTGCCGGCGCAGCGGGGGGAGGTCAAGAGACCCAGTACTTC.

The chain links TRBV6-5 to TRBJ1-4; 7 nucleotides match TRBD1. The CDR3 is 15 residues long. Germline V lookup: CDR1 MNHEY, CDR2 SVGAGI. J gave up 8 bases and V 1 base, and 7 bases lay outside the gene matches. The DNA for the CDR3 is TGTGCCAGCAGTTACTTGGGGGACAGAGTAGAAAAACTGTTTTTT. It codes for CASSYLGDRVEKLFF.

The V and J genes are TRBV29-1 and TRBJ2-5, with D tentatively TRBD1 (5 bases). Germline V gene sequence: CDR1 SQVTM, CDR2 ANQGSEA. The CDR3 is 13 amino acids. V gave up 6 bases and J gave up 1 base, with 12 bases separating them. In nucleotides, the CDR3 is TGCAGCGTCGGTCTCAGGGTCCAAGAGACCCAGTACTTC. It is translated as CSVGLRVQETQYF. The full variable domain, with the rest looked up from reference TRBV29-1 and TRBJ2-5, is SAVISQKPSRDICQRGTSLTIQCQVDSQVTMMFWYRQQPGQSLTLIATANQGSEATYESGFVIDKFPISRPNLTFSTLTVSNMSPEDSSIYLCSVGLRVQETQYFGPGTRLLVL.

CDR3 in amino acids: CASNPLRGLNTEAFF. CDR3 nucleotide sequence: TGTGCCAGCAACCCTTTAAGGGGGCTGAACACTGAAGCTTTCTTT. The chain has TRBV2 and TRBJ1-1; 7 bases agree with TRBD1. With V trimmed by 7 bases and J by 0 bases, 8 bases remained unmatched. The V gene's germline CDR1 is SNHLY and CDR2 FYNNEI. The CDR3 loop spans 15 amino acids. Variable domain in full (rest from reference TRBV2 and TRBJ1-1): EPEVTQTPSHQVTQMGQEVILRCVPISNHLYFYWYRQILGQKVEFLVSFYNNEISEKSEIFDDQFSVERPDGSNFTLKIRSTKLEDSAMYFCASNPLRGLNTEAFFGQGTRLTVV.

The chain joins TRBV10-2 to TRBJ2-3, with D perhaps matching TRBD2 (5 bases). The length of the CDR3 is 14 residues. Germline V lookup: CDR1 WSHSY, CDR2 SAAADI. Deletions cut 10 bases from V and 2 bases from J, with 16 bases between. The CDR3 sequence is CATARLPDTDTQYF. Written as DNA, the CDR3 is TGCGCCACCGCCAGACTACCAGACACAGATACGCAGTATTTT.